These 21 T cell receptor beta chains were all obtained from the same sample, sequenced in a study of memory CD4+ T cells and cytomegalovirus serostatus. The assay was immunoSEQ multiplex PCR, and TCRdb's table has in-frame clones only and misses some. The repertoire holds roughly 48,000 clones, with about four fifths as singletons. The sort gate was single viable CD3+CD4+CD8-CD45RO+ cells for memory CD4+ T cells. Source material: memory CD4+ T cells from blood. Every receptor here comes from an adult in good health and CMV-seropositive.

The chain links TRBV25-1 to TRBJ1-1; D remains unclear. The CDR3 runs to 12 residues. V lost 3 bases and J 3 bases, leaving 5 bases between the germline ends. CDR1 MGHDK and CDR2 SYGVNS come from the germline V gene. DNA of the CDR3: TGTGCCAGCAGTGACAGCCACACTGAAGCTTTCTTT. It is translated as CASSDSHTEAFF. Supplemented by reference TRBV25-1 and TRBJ1-1, the full variable domain reads EADIYQTPRYLVIGTGKKITLECSQTMGHDKMYWYQQDPGMELHLIHYSYGVNSTEKGDLSSESTVSRIRTEHFPLTLESARPSHTSQYLCASSDSHTEAFFGQGTRLTVV.

The genes are TRBV5-6 and TRBJ2-5; TRBD2 matches 11 bases. This CDR3 is 12 amino acids long. CDR1 SGHDT and CDR2 YYEEEE come from the germline V gene. The trim removed 4 bases at V and 13 bases at J, leaving 6 bases unmatched. The CDR3 loop is CASSPGLAAMYF. Written as DNA, the CDR3 is TGTGCCAGCAGCCCGGGACTAGCGGCCATGTACTTC.

The chain links TRBV7-7 to TRBJ2-5; maybe TRBD2 (7 bases). Germline CDR1 is SSHAT and CDR2 is FNYEAQ (reference sequence). Deletions cut 5 bases from V and 5 bases from J, with 24 bases between. CDR3 length equals 17 residues. The CDR3 coding sequence is TGTGCCAGCAGCCCCGGGGGTTCCGGGGGGCCAGGGGAGACCCAGTACTTC. It specifies CASSPGGSGGPGETQYF.

This clone was picked up one time. The chain recombines TRBV11-2 with TRBJ2-1, with 10 bases identical to TRBD2. Germline CDR1 is SGHAT and CDR2 is FQNNGV. The CDR3 runs 17 residues. The V and J ends lost 6 bases and 8 bases, in that order; junction bases with no gene match: 16. The CDR3 DNA sequence: TGTGCCAGCAGTCGTACCTTAGCGGGAGGAGGAGTGGATGAGCAGTTCTTC. Protein: CASSRTLAGGGVDEQFF.

The rearrangement joins TRBV28 to TRBJ1-5; D unresolved. Germline CDR1 and CDR2: MDHEN and SYDVKM. V dropped 8 bases and J dropped 0 bases, with 11 bases sitting between them. This CDR3 contains 14 residues. The CDR3 spells CASSTPYSNQPQHF. In nucleotides, the CDR3 is TGTGCCAGCTCCACCCCCTATAGCAATCAGCCCCAGCATTTT.

The chain combines TRBV27 with TRBJ1-1, with D tentatively TRBD1 (6 bases). Germline CDR1 reads MNHEY; CDR2 reads SMNVEV (reference sequence). CDR3 length equals 14 residues. V dropped 6 bases and J dropped 11 bases, with 22 bases sitting between them. Written as DNA, the CDR3 is TGTGCCAGCAGGAGGGGGGCCGGGGGTTGGTATGCTTTCTTT. Its translation: CASRRGAGGWYAFF.

The rearrangement joins TRBV5-1 to TRBJ1-5, with 11 bases that match TRBD1. Germline CDR1 reads SGHRS; CDR2 reads YFSETQ. The CDR3 contains 16 residues. V was pared by 0 bases and J by 8 bases, with 7 bases of the junction left unmatched. CDR3 bases: TGCGCCAGCAGCTTGGGGACAGGGGGCCCGGTGGAGCCCCAGCATTTT. Encoded protein: CASSLGTGGPVEPQHF.

This clone appeared a few times. The V gene is TRBV29-1, the J gene TRBJ2-5; 10 bases map to TRBD1. Germline lookup yields CDR1 SQVTM and CDR2 ANQGSEA. The CDR3 covers 11 residues. As DNA, the CDR3 is TGCATCCTGGGACAGGGGGAGACCCAGTACTTC. Protein sequence: CILGQGETQYF.

The chain links TRBV20-1 to TRBJ1-3; D remains ambiguous. The CDR3 has 11 amino acids. CDR1 DFQATT and CDR2 SNEGSKA come from the germline V gene (reference sequence). The CDR3 DNA is TGCAGCGCCTCCTCTGGAAACACCATATATTTT. Translation gives CSASSGNTIYF.

This clone was seen a single time. The same CDR3 also results from other DNA sequences found in this sample. The chain carries TRBV25-1 and TRBJ1-1; D is undetermined. Trimming took 2 bases from V and 1 from J, leaving 8 bases between them. The germline V gene encodes CDR1 MGHDK and CDR2 SYGVNS. CDR3 size: 14 residues. The CDR3 bases are TGTGCCAGCAGTGAACGGGAGGGGAACACTGAAGCTTTCTTT. This sequence encodes CASSEREGNTEAFF.

This chain uses TRBV19 with TRBJ2-7; 11 bases are a match to TRBD1. Trimming at V came to 6 bases and at J to 0 bases, leaving 4 bases not matched to a gene. CDR3 length equals 15 residues. Germline lookup yields CDR1 LNHDA and CDR2 SQIVND (reference sequence). DNA for the CDR3: TGTGCCAGTAGGGGACAGGGGGGAAACTCCTACGAGCAGTACTTC. It yields the protein CASRGQGGNSYEQYF.

The J gene is TRBJ2-7, the V gene TRBV4-1; D may be TRBD1 (5 bases). The CDR3 sequence is 14 residues long. V was shortened by 4 bases and J by 3 bases, with 13 bases between the two germline ends. Germline V gene lookup returns CDR1 MGHRA and CDR2 YSYEKL. The CDR3 DNA reads as TGCGCCAGCAGCCCCCAGATACAGGTCTACGAGCAGTACTTC. This sequence encodes CASSPQIQVYEQYF.

The gene calls are TRBV5-4 and TRBJ2-7; 7 nucleotides match TRBD1. CDR1 is SGHNT, CDR2 YYREEE, per germline (reference sequence). V gave up 4 bases and J gave up 2 bases; unmatched junction bases: 6. The CDR3 is made up of 14 amino acids. CDR3 in amino acids: CASSPQTGPYEQYF. CDR3 nucleotide sequence: TGTGCCAGCAGCCCCCAGACAGGGCCCTACGAGCAGTACTTC.

V and J are TRBV2 and TRBJ2-2; the D is unclear. V was clipped by 4 bases and J by 3 bases, with 3 bases between them. The length of the CDR3 is 12 residues. CDR1 and CDR2 (germline): SNHLY, FYNNEI. CDR3 residues: CASSGDTGELFF. The CDR3 DNA reads as TGTGCCAGCAGTGGGGACACCGGGGAGCTGTTTTTT.

The J gene is TRBJ1-5, the V gene TRBV28; 8 nucleotides agree with TRBD1. Germline V gene sequence: CDR1 MDHEN, CDR2 SYDVKM. The CDR3 spans 16 residues. V trimming: 6 bases; J trimming: 7 bases; junction bases outside the gene matches: 14. The CDR3 coding sequence is TGTGCCAGCAGGCCCGGACAGGGAAAAGGCGGGCAGCCCCAGCATTTT. Translated: CASRPGQGKGGQPQHF.

The genes are TRBV5-1 and TRBJ2-3; no reliable D call. Trimming pared 2 bases from V and 4 bases from J, leaving 20 bases between. CDR1 is SGHRS and CDR2 is YFSETQ in the germline V gene. The CDR3 loop spans 17 amino acids. The CDR3 reads CASSFSGWAEKADTQYF. The CDR3 coding sequence is TGCGCCAGCAGCTTCTCAGGTTGGGCGGAGAAGGCAGATACGCAGTATTTT.

This clone was picked up one time. This chain joins TRBV11-3 and TRBJ2-2, with 9 bases aligning to TRBD1. V lost 4 bases, J lost 7 bases, and 13 bases stayed unmatched. Germline assignment: CDR1 SGHNT and CDR2 YENEEA. The CDR3 covers 17 residues. The chain's CDR3 is CASSSRDRAGKIGELFF. CDR3 nucleotide sequence: TGTGCCAGCAGCTCCCGGGACAGGGCCGGAAAAATCGGGGAGCTGTTTTTT.

The chain links TRBV18 to TRBJ2-7, with a tentative D call TRBD1 (5 bases). Per germline, CDR1 KGHSH and CDR2 LQKENI. V was trimmed by 1 base and J by 1 base, leaving 14 bases between them. CDR3 size: 16 residues. DNA for the CDR3: TGTGCCAGCTCACCACGGCAAAGGGGCGGATCCTACGAGCAGTACTTC. Translated: CASSPRQRGGSYEQYF.

The gene calls are TRBV28 and TRBJ2-4; no firm D call. This CDR3 has 19 amino acids. The V gene's germline CDR1 is MDHEN and CDR2 SYDVKM. Trimming took 3 bases from V and 1 from J, leaving 22 bases between them. The CDR3 loop is CASSFDFGPNVQAKNIQYF. The CDR3 DNA reads TGTGCCAGCAGTTTTGATTTCGGGCCGAATGTCCAGGCCAAAAACATTCAGTACTTC.

CDR3 protein: CASSGVNTQYF. Here the CDR3 DNA reads TGTGCCAGCAGCGGGGTGAATACGCAGTATTTT. This chain connects TRBV28 to TRBJ2-3, with D possibly TRBD2 on 5 matching bases. The germline V gene encodes CDR1 MDHEN and CDR2 SYDVKM. The CDR3 runs 11 residues. Trimming stripped 6 bases from V and 7 bases from J, with 8 bases between.

The chain joins TRBV7-2 to TRBJ1-2; TRBD1 might be the D (5 bases). Germline CDR1 and CDR2: SGHTA and FQGNSA. The V and J ends lost 4 bases and 5 bases respectively, with 5 bases between them. There are 11 residues in the CDR3. The CDR3, as DNA: TGTGCCAGCAGCTCAGGGTATGGCTACACCTTC. Its protein is CASSSGYGYTF.